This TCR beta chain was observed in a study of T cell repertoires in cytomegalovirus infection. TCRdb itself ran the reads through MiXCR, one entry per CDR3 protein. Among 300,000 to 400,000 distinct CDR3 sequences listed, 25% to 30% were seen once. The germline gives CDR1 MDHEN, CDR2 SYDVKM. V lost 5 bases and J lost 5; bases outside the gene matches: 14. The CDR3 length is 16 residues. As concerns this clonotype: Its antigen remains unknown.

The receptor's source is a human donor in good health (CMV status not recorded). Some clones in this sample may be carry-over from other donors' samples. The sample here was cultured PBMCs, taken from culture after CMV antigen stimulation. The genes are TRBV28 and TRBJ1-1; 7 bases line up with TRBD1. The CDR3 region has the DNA TGTGCCAGCAGTCTGCCCTGGACAGGAGGGAAGACTGAAGCTTTCTTT. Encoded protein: CASSLPWTGGKTEAFF.